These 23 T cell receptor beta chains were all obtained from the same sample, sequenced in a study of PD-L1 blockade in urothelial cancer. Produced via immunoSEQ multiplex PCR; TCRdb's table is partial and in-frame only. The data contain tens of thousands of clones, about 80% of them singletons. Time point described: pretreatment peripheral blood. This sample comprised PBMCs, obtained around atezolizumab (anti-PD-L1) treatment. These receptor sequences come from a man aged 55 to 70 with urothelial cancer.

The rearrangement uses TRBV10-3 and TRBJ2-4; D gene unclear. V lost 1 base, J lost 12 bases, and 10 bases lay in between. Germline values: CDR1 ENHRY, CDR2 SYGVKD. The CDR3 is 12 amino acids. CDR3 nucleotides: TGTGCCATCAGTGAGTATTCAGGTGATCAGTACTTC. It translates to CAISEYSGDQYF.

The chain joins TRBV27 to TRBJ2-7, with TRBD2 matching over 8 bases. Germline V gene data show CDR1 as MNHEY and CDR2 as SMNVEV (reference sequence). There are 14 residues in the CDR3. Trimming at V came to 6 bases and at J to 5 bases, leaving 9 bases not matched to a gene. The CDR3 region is CASSAPGLVDEQYF. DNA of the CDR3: TGTGCCAGCAGCGCACCGGGACTAGTCGACGAGCAGTACTTC.

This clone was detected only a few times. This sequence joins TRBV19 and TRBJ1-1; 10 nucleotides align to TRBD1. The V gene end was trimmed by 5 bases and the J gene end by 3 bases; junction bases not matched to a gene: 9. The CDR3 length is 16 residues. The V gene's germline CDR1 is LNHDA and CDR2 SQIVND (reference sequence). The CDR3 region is CASSVTGGALDTEAFF. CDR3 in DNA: TGTGCCAGTAGTGTGACAGGGGGCGCGCTCGACACTGAAGCTTTCTTT.

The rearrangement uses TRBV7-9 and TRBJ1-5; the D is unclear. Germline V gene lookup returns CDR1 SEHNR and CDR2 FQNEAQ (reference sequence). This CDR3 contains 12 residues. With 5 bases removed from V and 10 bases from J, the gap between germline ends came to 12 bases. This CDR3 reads CASSHPEGPQHF. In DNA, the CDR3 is TGTGCCAGCAGCCACCCCGAGGGCCCCCAGCATTTT.

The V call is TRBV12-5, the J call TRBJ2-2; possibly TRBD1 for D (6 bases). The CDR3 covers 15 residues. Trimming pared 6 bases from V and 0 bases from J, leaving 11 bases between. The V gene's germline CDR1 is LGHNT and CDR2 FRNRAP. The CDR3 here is CASGWDTANTGELFF. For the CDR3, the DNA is TGTGCTAGTGGCTGGGACACCGCGAACACCGGGGAGCTGTTTTTT.

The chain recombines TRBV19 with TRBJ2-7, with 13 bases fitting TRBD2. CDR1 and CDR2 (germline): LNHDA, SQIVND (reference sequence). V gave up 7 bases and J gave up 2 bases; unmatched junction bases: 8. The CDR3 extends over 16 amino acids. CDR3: CASNPGTSGVTYEQYF. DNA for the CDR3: TGTGCCAGTAATCCGGGGACTAGCGGGGTAACCTACGAGCAGTACTTC.

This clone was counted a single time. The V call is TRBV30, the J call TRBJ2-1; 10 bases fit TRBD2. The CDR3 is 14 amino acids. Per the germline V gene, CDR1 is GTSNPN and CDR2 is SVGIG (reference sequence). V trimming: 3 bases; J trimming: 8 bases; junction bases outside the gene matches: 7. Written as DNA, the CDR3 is TGTGCCTGGAGGCTAGCGGGAGCTGGCTATGAGCAGTTCTTC. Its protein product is CAWRLAGAGYEQFF.

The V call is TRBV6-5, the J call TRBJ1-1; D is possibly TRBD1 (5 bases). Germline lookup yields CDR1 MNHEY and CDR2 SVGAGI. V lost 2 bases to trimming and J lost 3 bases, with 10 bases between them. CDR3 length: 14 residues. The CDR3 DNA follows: TGTGCCAGCAGTTACAGCAGGGTGGACACTGAAGCTTTCTTT. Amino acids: CASSYSRVDTEAFF.

The DNA for the CDR3 is TGTGCCAGCAGCTTAGGACTAGCGGAGAGCACAGATACGCAGTATTTT. Its translation is CASSLGLAESTDTQYF. The chain is built from TRBV5-8 and TRBJ2-3; 10 positions agree with TRBD2. Looked up from germline, CDR1 is SGHTS and CDR2 is YDEGEE. This CDR3 comprises 16 residues. The trim removed 2 bases at V and 0 bases at J, leaving 3 bases unmatched.

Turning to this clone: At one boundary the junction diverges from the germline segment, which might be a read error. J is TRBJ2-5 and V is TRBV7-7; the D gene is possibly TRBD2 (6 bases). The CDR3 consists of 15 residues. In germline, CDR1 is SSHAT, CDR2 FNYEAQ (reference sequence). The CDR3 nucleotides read TGTGCTAGCAGCTTAGACCTAGCGAGTCAAGAGACCCAGTACTTC. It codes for CASSLDLASQETQYF.

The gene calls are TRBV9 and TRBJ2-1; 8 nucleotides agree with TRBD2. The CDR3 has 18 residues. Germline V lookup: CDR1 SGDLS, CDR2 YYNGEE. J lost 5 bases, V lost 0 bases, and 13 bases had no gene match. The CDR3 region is CASSVAVGRAPRNNEQFF. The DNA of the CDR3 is TGTGCCAGCAGCGTAGCTGTCGGGAGGGCACCAAGGAACAATGAGCAGTTCTTC. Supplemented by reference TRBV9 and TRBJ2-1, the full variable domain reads DSGVTQTPKHLITATGQRVTLRCSPRSGDLSVYWYQQSLDQGLQFLIQYYNGEERAKGNILERFSAQQFPDLHSELNLSSLELGDSALYFCASSVAVGRAPRNNEQFFGPGTRLTVL.

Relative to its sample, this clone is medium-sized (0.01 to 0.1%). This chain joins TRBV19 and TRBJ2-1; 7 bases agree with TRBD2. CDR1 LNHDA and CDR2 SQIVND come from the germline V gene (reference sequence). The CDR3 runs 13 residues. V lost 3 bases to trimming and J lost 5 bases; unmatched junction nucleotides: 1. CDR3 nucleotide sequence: TGTGCCAGTAGTATGCTAGCGGACAATGAGCAGTTCTTC. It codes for CASSMLADNEQFF. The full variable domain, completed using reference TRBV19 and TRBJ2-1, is DGGITQSPKYLFRKEGQNVTLSCEQNLNHDAMYWYRQDPGQGLRLIYYSQIVNDFQKGDIAEGYSVSREKKESFPLTVTSAQKNPTAFYLCASSMLADNEQFFGPGTRLTVL.

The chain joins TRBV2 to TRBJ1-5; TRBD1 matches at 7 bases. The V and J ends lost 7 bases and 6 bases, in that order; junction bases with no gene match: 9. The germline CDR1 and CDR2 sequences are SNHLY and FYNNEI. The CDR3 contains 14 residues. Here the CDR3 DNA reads TGTGCCAGCAAGGGACAGAATAGGAGTCAGCCCCAGCATTTT. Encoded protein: CASKGQNRSQPQHF.

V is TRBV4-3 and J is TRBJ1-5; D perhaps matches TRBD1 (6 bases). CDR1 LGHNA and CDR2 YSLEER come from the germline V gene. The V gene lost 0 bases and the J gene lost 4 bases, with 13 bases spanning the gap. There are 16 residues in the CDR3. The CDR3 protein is CASSQDFGQRNQPQHF. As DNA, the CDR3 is TGCGCCAGCAGCCAAGATTTCGGACAGAGGAATCAGCCCCAGCATTTT.

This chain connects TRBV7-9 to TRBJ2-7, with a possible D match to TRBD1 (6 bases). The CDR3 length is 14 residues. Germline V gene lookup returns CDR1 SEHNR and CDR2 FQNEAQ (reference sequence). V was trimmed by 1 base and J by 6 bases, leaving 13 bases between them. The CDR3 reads CASSLVGRGSEQYF. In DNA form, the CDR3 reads TGTGCCAGCAGCTTAGTCGGCAGGGGAAGCGAGCAGTACTTC.

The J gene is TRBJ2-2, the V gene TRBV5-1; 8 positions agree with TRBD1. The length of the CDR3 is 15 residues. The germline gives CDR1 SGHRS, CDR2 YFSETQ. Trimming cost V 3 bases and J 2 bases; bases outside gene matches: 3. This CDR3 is CASSSGQGNTGELFF. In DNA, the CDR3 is TGCGCCAGCAGCTCCGGACAGGGAAACACCGGGGAGCTGTTTTTT. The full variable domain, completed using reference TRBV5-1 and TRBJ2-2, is KAGVTQTPRYLIKTRGQQVTLSCSPISGHRSVSWYQQTPGQGLQFLFEYFSETQRNKGNFPGRFSGRQFSNSRSEMNVSTLELGDSALYLCASSSGQGNTGELFFGEGSRLTVL.

CDR3 residues: CASSELVTGADTQYF. DNA for the CDR3: TGTGCCAGCAGTGAACTGGTAACAGGGGCAGATACGCAGTATTTT. The rearrangement uses TRBV6-1 and TRBJ2-3, with TRBD1 identical over 7 bases. J lost 4 bases, V lost 2 bases, and 6 bases had no gene match. Germline V gene sequence: CDR1 MNHNS, CDR2 SASEGT. The CDR3 totals 15 residues.

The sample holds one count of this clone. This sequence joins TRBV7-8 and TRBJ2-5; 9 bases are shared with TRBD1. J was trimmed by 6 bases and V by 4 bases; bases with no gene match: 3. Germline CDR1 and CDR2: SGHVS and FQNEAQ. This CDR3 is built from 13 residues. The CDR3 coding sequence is TGTGCCAGCAGCTGGGACAGGGATAAGACCCAGTACTTC. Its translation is CASSWDRDKTQYF.

CDR3 DNA sequence: TGTGCCTGGAGCCCGGGACACCAAGCCTACGAGCAGTACTTC. It specifies CAWSPGHQAYEQYF. The rearrangement links TRBV30 to TRBJ2-7; a weak D match, TRBD1 (6 bases). The V end was cut by 3 bases, the J end by 2 bases, with 14 bases between. Germline V lookup: CDR1 GTSNPN, CDR2 SVGIG (reference sequence). The CDR3 extends over 14 amino acids. Using reference TRBV30 and TRBJ2-7 for the parts outside the CDR3, the full variable domain is SQTIHQWPATLVQPVGSPLSLECTVEGTSNPNLYWYRQAAGRGLQLLFYSVGIGQISSEVPQNLSASRPQDRQFILSSKKLLLSDSGFYLCAWSPGHQAYEQYFGPGTRLTVT.

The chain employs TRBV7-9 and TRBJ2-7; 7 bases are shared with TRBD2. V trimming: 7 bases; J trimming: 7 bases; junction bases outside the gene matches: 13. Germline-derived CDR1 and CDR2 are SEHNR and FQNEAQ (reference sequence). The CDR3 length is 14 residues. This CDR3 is CASTREGGRGEQYF. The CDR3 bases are TGTGCCAGCACTAGAGAGGGAGGGCGAGGTGAGCAGTACTTC.

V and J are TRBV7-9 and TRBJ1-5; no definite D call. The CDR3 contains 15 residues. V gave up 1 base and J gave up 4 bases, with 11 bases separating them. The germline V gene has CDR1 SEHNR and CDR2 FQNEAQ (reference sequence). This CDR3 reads CASSLGSGSNQPQHF. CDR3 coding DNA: TGTGCCAGCAGCTTAGGTTCGGGGTCAAATCAGCCCCAGCATTTT. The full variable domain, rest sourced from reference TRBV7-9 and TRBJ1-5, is DTGVSQNPRHKITKRGQNVTFRCDPISEHNRLYWYRQTLGQGPEFLTYFQNEAQLEKSRLLSDRFSAERPKGSFSTLEIQRTEQGDSAMYLCASSLGSGSNQPQHFGDGTRLSIL.

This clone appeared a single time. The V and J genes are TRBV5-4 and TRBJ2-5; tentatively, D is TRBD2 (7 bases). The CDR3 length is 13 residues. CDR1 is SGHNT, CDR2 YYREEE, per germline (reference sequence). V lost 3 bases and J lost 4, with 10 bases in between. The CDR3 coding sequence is TGTGCCAGCAGCTCGAGGGGGGGAGAGACCCAGTACTTC. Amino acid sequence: CASSSRGGETQYF.

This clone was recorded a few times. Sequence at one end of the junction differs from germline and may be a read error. DNA for the CDR3: TGTGCCAGCTCCCCACGGGGGGGCGTCAATCAGCCCCAGCATTTT. Its protein product is CASSPRGGVNQPQHF. The gene calls are TRBV18 and TRBJ1-5, with TRBD1 as a possible D gene (6 bases). This CDR3 has 15 amino acids. From germline, CDR1 is KGHSH and CDR2 LQKENI.